This T cell receptor beta chain is from a study of T cells after posttransplantation cyclophosphamide (dated by TCRdb to 2016 to 2017). Regarding the research as a whole: Using TRB sequencing, the study followed how the T cell repertoire reconstituted after myeloablative bone marrow transplantation in which posttransplantation cyclophosphamide served as GVHD prophylaxis. Antigen receptor sequencing was done on samples from 35 PTCy-treated patients and from over 15 related bone marrow donors of those patients. Blood from all 30 or so PTCy patients with 1-year posttransplant specimens was subjected to TRB sequencing. In 3 patients, up to roughly 3 additional blood samples taken between 2 and 5.2 years after transplant also underwent TRB sequencing, as did pretransplant blood from 4 patients. TRA and TRB clonality were tightly correlated in several samples, so subsequent TCR analyses focused on TRB only. Public TRB sequences were checked against a database of over 3,500 sequences associated with responses to pathogens, tumor antigens, self-antigens and alloantigens.

This clone was detected only a few times. Its antigen target is currently unknown. No much larger clone is present one base from it, and per-base qualities are unavailable. General conclusions and limits of the study: Across under 50 patients, recipient CMV seropositivity and CMV reactivation were highly associated with TRB clonality; PTCy diversity was similar to CNI/methotrexate controls. At 1-2 months, donor-recipient similarity was low but rose over the first year, and the later blood repertoires were often dominated by donor CD8+ memory clones. The TRB repertoires of T cells infiltrating skin or the GI tract showed only limited overlap with the TRB repertoires found in blood.

Genomic DNA was used for TRB sequencing, which was performed with the immunoSEQ assay at survey resolution or with the hsTCRB kit. Per the source publication's procedure: The immunoSEQ software handled initial read processing, and the LymphoSeq R package was used for repertoire analyses. Clonality was computed as 1 minus normalized Shannon entropy, and a Gini coefficient was also calculated for each TRB dataset. To infer phenotypes in unsorted samples, TRB sequences from sorted subsets of the recipient or donor were mapped onto unsorted samples from the same recipient. The source is immuneACCESS, and TCRdb retained only in-frame sequences with V and J called. Part of the clones is not carried over; for the studies checked, unresolved V genes explain less than half of this, and the remainder is unexplained. The DNA was the basis for D and trimming; V, J and clone size are from that table. The data for this sample show approximately 13,000 clones, each detected more than once. The ten biggest clones cover roughly 26% of the sample.

The sample's time point label is to be understood as: posttransplant day relative to BM transplant. The treatment or condition label, read with the paper, signifies: high-dose cyclophosphamide on days +3 and +4 as single-agent GVHD prophylaxis. For conditioning, the PTCy patients got busulfan and fludarabine, then a related or unrelated marrow graft, followed by cyclophosphamide on days +3 and +4. The PTCy-treated patients were enrolled in a prospective multi-institutional clinical trial. Mononuclear cells from peripheral blood and bone marrow were separated by Ficoll-Hypaque density centrifugation and then cryopreserved. In the germline V gene, CDR1 corresponds to LGHNA and CDR2 to YNFKEQ. Counted from cysteine to phenylalanine, this CDR3 has 16 amino acids. Just CDR3 DNA is preserved here, 48 bases in frame from base 1. V has 1 base trimmed and J has 1 base trimmed; junction bases matching no gene number 4.

The sequencing used PBMCs, collected after allogeneic stem cell transplant with posttransplant cyclophosphamide. The receptor was isolated from a female patient in her thirties or forties who received an allogeneic stem cell transplant from an unrelated donor, was CMV-positive, and had acute GVHD only. Following transplantation, T cells from the graft donor may be among those present. The chain is encoded by TRBV4-2 joined to TRBJ2-3, with 8 junctional bases fitting TRBD1. DNA sequence: TGTGCCAGCAGCCAAGGGAACAGGGGGGGCACAGATACGCAGTATTTT. Its translation is CASSQGNRGGTDTQYF.